What follows is one T cell receptor beta chain and its context. The data derive from a study of T cells in Graves' hyperthyroidism and ophthalmopathy. Germline CDR1 DFQATT, CDR2 SNEGSKA (reference sequence). The junction had 3 bases not matched to a gene; V was cut back by 6 bases and J by 6 bases. CDR3 length equals 13 residues. Using RNA transcripts as the source, TCR beta CDR3 regions were amplified. TCR CDR3 underwent first-round RT-PCR with the HTBI primer set. TCRdb reprocessed the multiplex PCR reads with MiXCR, giving one entry per CDR3 protein. The data hold about 58,000 distinct CDR3 sequences, with roughly 50% observed a single time.

This sequence was found in a woman aged 25 to 39 with Graves' ophthalmopathy. The specimen was blood. This sequence joins TRBV20-1 and TRBJ2-1; TRBD2 matches 12 bases. The CDR3 is CSATGLAGNEQFF. CDR3 bases: TGCAGTGCAACGGGACTAGCGGGCAATGAGCAGTTCTTC.